Presented here are 15 T cell receptor beta chains from one specimen sequenced in a study of blood T cell repertoires in COVID-19. Libraries were prepared by immunoSEQ multiplex PCR; TCRdb keeps only in-frame clonotypes and omits some of them. The repertoire holds hundreds of thousands of clones, more than 75% seen once, with 2.6% in the top ten. The sample taken for sequencing was PBMCs or T cells enriched from blood (not recorded which). These receptors were obtained from a man between 60 and 75 years old who had recovered from COVID-19.

This clone was seen once. The gene calls are TRBV5-1 and TRBJ2-6; the match to TRBD2 covers 7 bases. Per the germline V gene, CDR1 is SGHRS and CDR2 is YFSETQ. The CDR3 covers 18 residues. V lost 0 bases and J lost 0; bases outside the gene matches: 6. CDR3 in amino acids: CASSLVGTGGSGANVLTF. DNA for the CDR3: TGCGCCAGCAGCTTGGTGGGGACGGGGGGCTCTGGGGCCAACGTCCTGACTTTC.

V gene TRBV10-3 combines with J gene TRBJ2-7, with TRBD2 matching over 9 bases. Germline V CDR1 and CDR2: ENHRY, SYGVKD. The V segment lost 10 bases and the J segment 4 bases; nucleotides outside the gene matches: 17. This CDR3 has 16 amino acids. CDR3 residues: CATPGKREDVGYEQYF. The CDR3, as DNA: TGTGCCACCCCCGGTAAGCGGGAGGATGTAGGTTACGAGCAGTACTTC.

This chain connects TRBV19 to TRBJ1-2; D gene unclear. In germline, CDR1 is LNHDA, CDR2 SQIVND (reference sequence). Trimming removed 3 bases at V and 1 base at J, with 15 bases between. This CDR3 has 16 amino acids. The CDR3: CASSIPTQSYNYGYTF. In nucleotides, the CDR3 is TGTGCCAGTAGTATCCCGACACAGTCCTATAACTATGGCTACACCTTC.

The chain uses TRBV27 and TRBJ1-6; D uncertain. CDR3 size: 13 residues. Trimming pared 3 bases from V and 6 bases from J, leaving 6 bases between. Germline V gives CDR1 MNHEY, CDR2 SMNVEV (reference sequence). The CDR3 DNA reads as TGTGCCAGCAGTTTCCACAGTAATTCACCCCTCCACTTT. This gives the protein CASSFHSNSPLHF.

The genes are TRBV5-1 and TRBJ2-1; a possible D gene is TRBD1 (5 bases). V lost 0 bases and J lost 6, with 10 bases in between. This CDR3 is built from 14 residues. Germline V gives CDR1 SGHRS, CDR2 YFSETQ. The DNA of the CDR3 is TGCGCCAGCAGCTTGGAGGGGCTAGTCAATGAGCAGTTCTTC. Protein: CASSLEGLVNEQFF.

This clone was picked up a small number of times. The chain is built from TRBV7-9 and TRBJ1-4; D is uncertain. Germline CDR1 and CDR2: SEHNR and FQNEAQ (reference sequence). The CDR3 spans 13 residues. V lost 3 bases, J lost 6 bases, and 8 bases lay in between. Written as DNA, the CDR3 is TGTGCCAGCAGCTTGGCTGCAGATGAAAAACTGTTTTTT. It yields the protein CASSLAADEKLFF.

This chain links TRBV4-1 with TRBJ2-2; 8 nucleotides agree with TRBD2. Germline loops: CDR1 MGHRA, CDR2 YSYEKL. CDR3 length: 17 residues. V lost 1 base, J lost 0 bases, and 4 bases stayed unmatched. The chain's CDR3 is CASSQATSATNTGELFF. The CDR3 coding sequence is TGCGCCAGCAGCCAAGCGACTAGCGCGACGAACACCGGGGAGCTGTTTTTT.

The rearrangement links TRBV21-1 to TRBJ1-2; TRBD1, the D gene given by the table, was not confirmed from the DNA. TRBV21-1 corresponds to a pseudogene. CDR3 size: 18 residues. CDR3 DNA: TGTGCCAGCAGCAAAATTGGCGACAGGGGGCGCACCGACTATGGCTACACCTTC. It encodes CASSKIGDRGRTDYGYTF.

The V gene is TRBV4-3, the J gene TRBJ1-3; 8 bases agree with TRBD1. Germline V gene lookup returns CDR1 LGHNA and CDR2 YSLEER. Unmatched junction bases numbered 2, after V lost 3 bases and J lost 4 bases. The CDR3 sequence is 14 residues long. The CDR3 coding sequence is TGCGCCAGCAGCCAGGGGGACAGGGGAAACACCATATATTTT. This encodes CASSQGDRGNTIYF.

The J gene is TRBJ2-1, the V gene TRBV7-3; D possibly corresponds to TRBD2 (5 bases). The ends were cut back, 3 bases at V and 8 bases at J, with 11 bases in the middle. Germline V gives CDR1 SGHTA, CDR2 FQGTGA. This CDR3 contains 13 residues. The CDR3 loop reads CASSFIGSDEQFF. DNA for the CDR3: TGTGCCAGCAGCTTTATAGGGAGCGATGAGCAGTTCTTC.

A single count supports this clone. V and J are TRBV27 and TRBJ1-2; TRBD1 is a possible D gene (5 bases). CDR1 and CDR2 from the germline V gene are MNHEY and SMNVEV (reference sequence). Trimming removed 3 bases from V and 5 bases from J, with 10 bases in between. The CDR3 extends over 13 amino acids. The CDR3 loop reads CASSLMGGYGYTF. CDR3 sequence (DNA): TGTGCCAGCAGTTTGATGGGGGGGTATGGCTACACCTTC.

The genes are TRBV12-3 or TRBV12-4 and TRBJ1-2; perhaps TRBD1 as D (6 bases). V lost 6 bases and J 2 bases, leaving 10 bases between the germline ends. The CDR3 is made up of 13 amino acids. Here the CDR3 reads CASSTTGNYGYTF. The CDR3 region has the DNA TGTGCCAGCAGCACAACAGGGAACTATGGCTACACCTTC.

The chain uses TRBV6-5 and TRBJ1-6; 8 nucleotides match TRBD1. The CDR3 extends over 13 amino acids. Trimming cost V 8 bases and J 8 bases; bases outside gene matches: 5. The germline V gene encodes CDR1 MNHEY and CDR2 SVGAGI. CDR3 sequence: CASGQGFDSPLHF. In DNA form, the CDR3 reads TGTGCCAGCGGACAGGGTTTCGATTCACCCCTCCACTTT.

The rearrangement joins TRBV28 to TRBJ2-3; D unclear. V gave up 2 bases and J gave up 8 bases, with 5 bases separating them. CDR3 length equals 11 residues. In germline, CDR1 is MDHEN, CDR2 SYDVKM. DNA of the CDR3: TGTGCCAGCAGTTTACAAATTACGCAGTATTTT. Protein product: CASSLQITQYF.

The chain combines TRBV6-5 with TRBJ2-3, with 9 bases lining up with TRBD2. Germline trimming cut 4 bases from V and 4 bases from J; bases unmatched to any gene: 9. The CDR3 totals 16 residues. CDR1 MNHEY and CDR2 SVGAGI come from the germline V gene. CDR3: CASSSSGESMADTQYF. The CDR3 DNA reads TGTGCCAGCAGTTCTAGCGGGGAAAGCATGGCAGATACGCAGTATTTT.